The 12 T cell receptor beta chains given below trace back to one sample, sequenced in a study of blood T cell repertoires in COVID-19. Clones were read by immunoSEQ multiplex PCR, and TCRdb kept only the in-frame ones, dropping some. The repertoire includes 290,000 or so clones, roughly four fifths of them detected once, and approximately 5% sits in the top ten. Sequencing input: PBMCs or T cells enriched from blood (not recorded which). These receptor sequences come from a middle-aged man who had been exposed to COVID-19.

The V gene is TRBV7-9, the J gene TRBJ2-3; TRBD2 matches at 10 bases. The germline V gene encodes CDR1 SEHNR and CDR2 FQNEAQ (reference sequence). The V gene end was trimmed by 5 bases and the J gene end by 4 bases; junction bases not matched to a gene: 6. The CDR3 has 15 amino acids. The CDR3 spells CASSRAGGPADTQYF. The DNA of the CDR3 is TGTGCCAGCAGCCGAGCGGGAGGGCCCGCAGATACGCAGTATTTT. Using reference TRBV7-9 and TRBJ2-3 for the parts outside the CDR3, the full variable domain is DTGVSQNPRHKITKRGQNVTFRCDPISEHNRLYWYRQTLGQGPEFLTYFQNEAQLEKSRLLSDRFSAERPKGSFSTLEIQRTEQGDSAMYLCASSRAGGPADTQYFGPGTRLTVL.

CDR3 amino acids: CASSERTGRSYEQYF. In nucleotides, the CDR3 is TGTGCCAGCAGTGAGAGGACAGGGAGGTCTTACGAGCAGTACTTC. The chain recombines TRBV6-1 with TRBJ2-7; TRBD1 aligns across 8 bases. The length of the CDR3 is 15 residues. J lost 4 bases, V lost 3 bases, and 8 bases had no gene match. Germline CDR1 reads MNHNS; CDR2 reads SASEGT.

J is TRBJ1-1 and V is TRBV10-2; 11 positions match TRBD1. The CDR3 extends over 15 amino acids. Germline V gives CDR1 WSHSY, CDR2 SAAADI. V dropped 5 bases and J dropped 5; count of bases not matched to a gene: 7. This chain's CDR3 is CASSTGGTGGTEAFF. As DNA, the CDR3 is TGCGCCAGCAGTACAGGCGGGACAGGGGGAACTGAAGCTTTCTTT.

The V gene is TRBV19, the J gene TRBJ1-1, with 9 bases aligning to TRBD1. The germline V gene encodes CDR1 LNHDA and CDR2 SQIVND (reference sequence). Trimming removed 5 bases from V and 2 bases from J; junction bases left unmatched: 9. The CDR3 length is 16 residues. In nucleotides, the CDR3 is TGTGCCAGTAGTCCGAGGACAGGGGCCCCTAACACTGAAGCTTTCTTT. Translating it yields CASSPRTGAPNTEAFF.

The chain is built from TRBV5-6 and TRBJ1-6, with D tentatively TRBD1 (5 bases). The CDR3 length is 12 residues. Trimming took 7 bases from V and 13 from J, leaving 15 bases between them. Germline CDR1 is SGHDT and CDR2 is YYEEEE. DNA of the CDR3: TGTGCCAGCGAGCAGGGCGACTCCCCCCTCCACTTT. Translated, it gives CASEQGDSPLHF.

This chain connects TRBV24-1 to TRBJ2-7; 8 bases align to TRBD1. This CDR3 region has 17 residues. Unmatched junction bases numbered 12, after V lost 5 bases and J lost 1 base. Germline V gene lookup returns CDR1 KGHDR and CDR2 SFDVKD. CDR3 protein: CATSATTIDRGSYEQYF. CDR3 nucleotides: TGTGCCACCAGTGCAACCACCATCGACAGGGGATCCTACGAGCAGTACTTC.

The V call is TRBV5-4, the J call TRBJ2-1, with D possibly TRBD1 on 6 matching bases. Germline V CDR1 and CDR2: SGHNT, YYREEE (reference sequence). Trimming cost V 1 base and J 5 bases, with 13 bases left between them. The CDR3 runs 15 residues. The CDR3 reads CASSLKQGKHNEQFF. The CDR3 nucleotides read TGTGCCAGCAGCTTGAAACAGGGAAAACACAATGAGCAGTTCTTC.

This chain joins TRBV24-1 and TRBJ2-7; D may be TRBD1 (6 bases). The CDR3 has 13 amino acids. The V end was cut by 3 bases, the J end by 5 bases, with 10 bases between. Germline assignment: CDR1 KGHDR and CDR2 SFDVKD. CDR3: CATSDPGVDEQYF. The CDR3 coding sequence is TGTGCCACCAGTGATCCAGGGGTGGACGAGCAGTACTTC.

CDR3 protein: CASSKSVNEQFF. As DNA, the CDR3 is TGTGCCAGCAGCAAATCGGTCAATGAGCAGTTCTTC. V is TRBV6-5 and J is TRBJ2-1; D is unresolved. Germline V gene lookup returns CDR1 MNHEY and CDR2 SVGAGI. CDR3 length: 12 residues. The germline V and J ends were trimmed by 6 bases and 6 bases, with 9 bases remaining between them.

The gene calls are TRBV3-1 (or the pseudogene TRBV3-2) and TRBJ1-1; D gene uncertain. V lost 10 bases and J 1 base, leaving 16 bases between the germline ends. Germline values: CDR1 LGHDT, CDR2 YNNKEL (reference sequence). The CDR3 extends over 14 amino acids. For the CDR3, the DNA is TGTGCCACCACGAGTTGGAGGAAGAACACTGAAGCTTTCTTT. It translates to CATTSWRKNTEAFF.

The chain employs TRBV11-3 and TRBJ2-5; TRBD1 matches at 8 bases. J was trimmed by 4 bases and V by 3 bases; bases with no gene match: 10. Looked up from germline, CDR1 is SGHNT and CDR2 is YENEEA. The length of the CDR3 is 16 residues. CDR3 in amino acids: CASSLGQATVGETQYF. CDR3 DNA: TGTGCCAGCAGCTTGGGACAGGCGACGGTCGGAGAGACCCAGTACTTC.

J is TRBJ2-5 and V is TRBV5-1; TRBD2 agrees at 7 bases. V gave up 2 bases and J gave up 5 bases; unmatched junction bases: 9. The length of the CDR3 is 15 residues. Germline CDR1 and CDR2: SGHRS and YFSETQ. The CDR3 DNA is TGCGCCAGCAGCTTTGAGGGAGGGCCGGGGGAGACCCAGTACTTC. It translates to CASSFEGGPGETQYF.